The rows below give T cell receptor beta chains drawn from one sample of a study of blood T cells in healthy people across ages. In TCRdb, the 5' RACE reads were re-called with MiXCR into one record per CDR3 protein. The sample includes about 680,000 distinct CDR3 sequences, around half of them seen just once. The sample consisted of blood. These receptors were taken from an older woman in good health. CDR3s include the opening cysteine and the closing phenylalanine or tryptophan. The order of the fields is V gene, J gene, D gene, CDR3 length, clone size, CDR3 DNA, CDR3 protein. D genes are given only for firm matches. Expanded clones get a size class; other rows say once, few or many, or leave the size out.

TRBV4-3	TRBJ2-5	TRBD1	16	-	TGCGCCAGCAGCCCCTTAGGACAGGGGGGACAAGGGACCCAGTACTTC	CASSPLGQGGQGTQYF
TRBV5-6	TRBJ1-1	-	11	-	TGTGCCAGCAGAAGGGGCCGGGAAGCTTTCTTT	CASRRGREAFF
TRBV25-1	TRBJ2-4	-	15	few	TGTGCCAGCAGTGACCCTACGCGGGACCGAAACATTCAGTACTTC	CASSDPTRDRNIQYF
TRBV3-1	TRBJ2-3	TRBD1	16	-	TGTGCCAGCAGCCAAGGGACAGGGCCGTTCACAGATACGCAGTATTTT	CASSQGTGPFTDTQYF
TRBV29-1	TRBJ2-2	TRBD1	14	-	TGCAGCGTCGCCGGGACAGGGAACACCGGGGAGCTGTTTTTT	CSVAGTGNTGELFF
TRBV20-1	TRBJ2-1	TRBD2	15	-	TGCAGTGCTTCCGCTACTAGCGGGGGGAGGGAGGAGCAGTTCTTC	CSASATSGGREEQFF
TRBV12-3/TRBV12-4	TRBJ1-2	-	13	-	TGTGCCAGCAGCCCCGACGGAGACTATGGCTACACCTTC	CASSPDGDYGYTF
TRBV12-3/TRBV12-4	TRBJ1-4	TRBD1	17	few	TGTGCCAGCAGTTTAGACAGGGGCGTAGGGGCTAATGAAAAACTGTTTTTT	CASSLDRGVGANEKLFF
TRBV12-3/TRBV12-4	TRBJ2-7	TRBD2	14	few	TGTGCCAGCAGTTCGTGGGAGGGGACCTACGAGCAGTACTTC	CASSSWEGTYEQYF
TRBV6-4	TRBJ2-7	TRBD1	16	few	TGTGCCAGCGTCGGACAGGGACAACAACATTCCTACGAGCAGTACTTC	CASVGQGQQHSYEQYF
TRBV12-3/TRBV12-4	TRBJ2-3	-	21	many	TGTGCCAGCAGTTTAGACTTTTCCGGCGGCAACGGAGCCACTAGCACAGATACGCAGTATTTT	CASSLDFSGGNGATSTDTQYF
TRBV14	TRBJ2-1	TRBD2	15	-	TGTGCCAGCAGCCCCACTAGCGGAGGAGGCAATGAGCAGTTCTTC	CASSPTSGGGNEQFF
TRBV20-1	TRBJ2-1	-	15	-	TGCAGTGCTAGACCCACAATCAATCCCTACAATGAGCAGTTCTTC	CSARPTINPYNEQFF
TRBV11-3	TRBJ2-3	TRBD2	16	-	TGTGCCAGCAGCTTTGGTGGTAGCGGGATTTCAGATACGCAGTATTTT	CASSFGGSGISDTQYF
TRBV27	TRBJ2-5	TRBD1	13	-	TGTGCCAGCAGTGGGACAGTCGCTGAGACCCAGTACTTC	CASSGTVAETQYF
TRBV24-1	TRBJ2-5	-	16	few	TGTGCCACCAGTGATTCCCGGACAGTTCTCCAAGAGACCCAGTACTTC	CATSDSRTVLQETQYF
TRBV20-1	TRBJ1-2	TRBD1	18	-	TGCAGTGCTCGAGTTTTAGGGATCCGGACAGGGGGCAACTATGGCTACACCTTC	CSARVLGIRTGGNYGYTF
TRBV10-3	TRBJ2-3	-	13	-	TGTGCCATTGCATCAGGGGGAGGAGATACGCAGTATTTT	CAIASGGGDTQYF
TRBV30	TRBJ2-5	-	12	-	TGTGCCTTATCGTTGCCGTCCGAGACCCAGTACTTC	CALSLPSETQYF
TRBV2	TRBJ2-3	-	12	few	TGTGCCAGCAGTGAACGCACAGATACGCAGTATTTT	CASSERTDTQYF
TRBV5-1	TRBJ1-1	-	14	-	TGCGCCAGCAGCTTCGAATGGAGGAACACTGAAGCTTTCTTT	CASSFEWRNTEAFF
TRBV18	TRBJ1-1	-	14	once	TGTGCCAGCTCACAGGGCAGGGACAACACTGAAGCTTTCTTT	CASSQGRDNTEAFF
TRBV9	TRBJ2-1	TRBD1	14	-	TGTGCCAGCAGCTGGACAGGGGACTACAATGAGCAGTTCTTC	CASSWTGDYNEQFF
TRBV29-1	TRBJ1-1	-	12	-	TGCAGCGTTAGTACGTCAAACACTGAAGCTTTCTTT	CSVSTSNTEAFF
TRBV28	TRBJ1-5	TRBD1	15	few	TGTGCCAGCAGCCCTGGACAGGGGGCAAATCAGCCCCAGCATTTT	CASSPGQGANQPQHF
TRBV5-1	TRBJ2-6	TRBD1	14	-	TGCGCCAGTCAGGGGGTATCTGGGGCCAACGTCCTGACTTTC	CASQGVSGANVLTF
TRBV20-1	TRBJ2-1	TRBD2	15	-	TGCAGTGCTAGCGGGAGGGCCGGTTCCTACAAGGAGCAGTTCTTC	CSASGRAGSYKEQFF
TRBV19	TRBJ2-7	-	16	-	TGTGCCAGTAGCCCGGGGCCCCGGAACCTCCCTCACGGGCAGTACTTC	CASSPGPRNLPHGQYF
TRBV18	TRBJ2-5	TRBD1	15	-	TGTGCCAGCTCAAGACAGGGGGCGAGGGAAGAGACCCAGTACTTC	CASSRQGAREETQYF
TRBV5-1	TRBJ2-1	TRBD1	14	-	TGCGCCAGCAGCGGACAGGAGACAGTCAATGAGCAGTTCTTC	CASSGQETVNEQFF
TRBV6-2/TRBV6-3	TRBJ2-7	TRBD1	13	few	TGTGCCAGCAGGCCGGACAGGAATTACGAGCAGTACTTC	CASRPDRNYEQYF
TRBV2	TRBJ1-1	-	14	-	TGTGCCAGCAATAAGGGAGCCGTGGACACTGAAGCTTTCTTT	CASNKGAVDTEAFF
TRBV2	TRBJ2-3	TRBD1	13	-	TGTGCCGGGGGACAGTTTCTCACAGATACGCAGTATTTT	CAGGQFLTDTQYF
TRBV4-2	TRBJ1-2	TRBD1	17	once	TGTGCCAGCAGCCACCTGTCCCGGGACAGGGGCGGCTATGGCTACACCTTC	CASSHLSRDRGGYGYTF
TRBV20-1	TRBJ2-5	TRBD2	17	-	TGCAGTGCTAGAGATGCCCTAGGACTAGCGGAGAAAGAGACCCAGTACTTC	CSARDALGLAEKETQYF